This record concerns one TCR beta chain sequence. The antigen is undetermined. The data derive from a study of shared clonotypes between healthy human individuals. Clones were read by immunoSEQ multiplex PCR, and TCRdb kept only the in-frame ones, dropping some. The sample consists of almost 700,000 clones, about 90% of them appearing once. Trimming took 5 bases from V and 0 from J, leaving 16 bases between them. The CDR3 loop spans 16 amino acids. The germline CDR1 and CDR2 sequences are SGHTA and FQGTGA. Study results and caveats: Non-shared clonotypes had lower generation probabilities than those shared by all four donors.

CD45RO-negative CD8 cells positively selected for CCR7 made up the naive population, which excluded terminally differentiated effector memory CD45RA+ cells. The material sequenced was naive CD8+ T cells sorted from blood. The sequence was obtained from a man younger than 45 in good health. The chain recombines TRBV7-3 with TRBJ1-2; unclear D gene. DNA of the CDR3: TGTGCCAGCAGCCCTAATGCGGGATACGCTAACTATGGCTACACCTTC. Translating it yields CASSPNAGYANYGYTF.